This T cell receptor beta chain comes out of a study of cytomegalovirus exposure and HLA in healthy donors. Overall study findings and caveats: 87-base-pair reads could not separate some V segments, including TRBV6-2 and TRBV6-3. Researchers reported in a later analysis that a missense DCLRE1C variant was tied to TCR beta V- and J-gene trimming. Earlier analysis found most TCR beta V segments productive about 90% or about 30% of the time.

This CDR3 contains 16 residues. Losses at the gene ends were 0 bases for V and 5 bases for J; bases not matched to a gene: 10. The germline gives CDR1 SGHNT, CDR2 YYREEE (reference sequence). PCR was performed using 60 Vbeta and 13 Jbeta primers. Authors' processing steps: Later analysis identified 80 million to 85 million unique TCR beta chains, roughly 11 million shared. Measured with immunoSEQ multiplex PCR; TCRdb has only the in-frame clones, and not every one. From that table come the V and J calls and clone size; the DNA was used to work out D and trimming. The repertoire has fewer than 150,000 clones, about three quarters of them found once; the top ten carry 2.5% to 3.5%. Notes on this clone: Its antigen is still unknown.

This receptor was taken from a woman in her 40s in good health and CMV-seropositive. The specimen was PBMCs. The J gene is TRBJ2-5, the V gene TRBV5-4, with TRBD1 matching over 7 bases. The CDR3 loop reads CASSLGGQRAGETQYF. CDR3 nucleotides: TGTGCCAGCAGCTTGGGGGGACAGCGTGCTGGGGAGACCCAGTACTTC.